Shown below are 22 T cell receptor beta chains from a single sample sequenced in a study of T cell responses to AZD1222 COVID-19 vaccine. The table came from immunoSEQ multiplex PCR; TCRdb's copy has only in-frame clones and leaves some out. The data contain more than 100,000 clones, roughly 90% of them singletons. The sample was peripheral blood, taken on day 0 of AZD1222 vaccination. The receptors derive from an adult in good health.

This clone was recorded only once. The chain combines TRBV28 with TRBJ1-1; perhaps TRBD1 as D (5 bases). Germline V gene sequence: CDR1 MDHEN, CDR2 SYDVKM. V was trimmed by 6 bases and J by 7 bases, leaving 15 bases between them. CDR3 length: 13 amino acids. Here the CDR3 DNA reads TGTGCCAGCAGCACCCTTACCACAGGTGAAGCTTTCTTT. As protein: CASSTLTTGEAFF.

The chain employs TRBV5-6 and TRBJ1-5, with D uncertain. Germline CDR1 SGHDT, CDR2 YYEEEE. V lost 3 bases and J lost 5, with 6 bases in between. This CDR3 has 12 amino acids. The CDR3 coding sequence is TGTGCCAGCAGCTCCGGTGATCAGCCCCAGCATTTT. It is translated as CASSSGDQPQHF.

The DNA of the CDR3 is TGTGCCAGCAGTTTGGGTTCATTGTACGAGCAGTACTTC. This translates into CASSLGSLYEQYF. V gene TRBV28 combines with J gene TRBJ2-7; D call uncertain. The CDR3 is made up of 13 amino acids. Germline V gene data show CDR1 as MDHEN and CDR2 as SYDVKM. V was cut by 3 bases and J by 4 bases, with 10 bases left in between.

The chain employs TRBV2 and TRBJ1-2, with 7 bases lining up with TRBD1. V shed 5 bases, J shed 3 bases, and the junction held 3 bases outside the gene matches. The CDR3 totals 13 residues. Per the germline V gene, CDR1 is SNHLY and CDR2 is FYNNEI. The DNA of the CDR3 is TGTGCCAGCAGTTTCACAGGGGACTATGGCTACACCTTC. Translating gives CASSFTGDYGYTF.

The chain's CDR3 is CASSLSGSTTQYF. In nucleotides, the CDR3 is TGTGCCAGCAGCTTATCGGGTAGCACTACGCAGTATTTT. The gene calls are TRBV7-2 and TRBJ2-3; no clear D gene. The CDR3 consists of 13 residues. V lost 2 bases, J lost 8 bases, and 11 bases lay in between. Germline V lookup: CDR1 SGHTA, CDR2 FQGNSA.

The chain carries TRBV5-4 and TRBJ1-5, with D possibly being TRBD1 (6 bases). The germline gives CDR1 SGHNT, CDR2 YYREEE (reference sequence). This CDR3 contains 15 residues. V dropped 4 bases and J dropped 0 bases, with 11 bases sitting between them. CDR3 nucleotide sequence: TGTGCCAGCAGCCGGGACAATTATAGCAATCAGCCCCAGCATTTT. As protein: CASSRDNYSNQPQHF.

The gene calls are TRBV7-2 and TRBJ1-5; 7 bases match TRBD1. The CDR3 has 13 residues. J was trimmed by 7 bases and V by 6 bases; bases with no gene match: 6. Germline values: CDR1 SGHTA, CDR2 FQGNSA. CDR3 DNA: TGTGCCAGCAGATCTACAGGGGTCCAGCCCCAGCATTTT. It is translated as CASRSTGVQPQHF.

V is TRBV7-2 and J is TRBJ2-1, with 10 bases matching TRBD1. Germline loops: CDR1 SGHTA, CDR2 FQGNSA. The CDR3 contains 16 residues. After removal of 5 bases from V and 8 bases from J, the junction contained 12 bases not matched to a gene. Here the CDR3 DNA reads TGTGCCAGCAGCCGCCTGGGGACAGGGGTGATAGATGAGCAGTTCTTC. It translates to CASSRLGTGVIDEQFF. Based on the CDR3 plus reference TRBV7-2 and TRBJ2-1, the full variable domain is GAGVSQSPSNKVTEKGKDVELRCDPISGHTALYWYRQSLGQGLEFLIYFQGNSAPDKSGLPSDRFSAERTGGSVSTLTIQRTQQEDSAVYLCASSRLGTGVIDEQFFGPGTRLTVL.

The rearrangement uses TRBV7-9 and TRBJ2-3; no reliable D call. V was clipped by 0 bases and J by 6 bases, with 16 bases between them. The CDR3 runs to 16 residues. The germline CDR1 and CDR2 sequences are SEHNR and FQNEAQ (reference sequence). CDR3 sequence reads: CASSLAETWKGDTQYF. In nucleotides, the CDR3 is TGTGCCAGCAGCTTAGCCGAGACTTGGAAGGGCGATACGCAGTATTTT.

The genes are TRBV27 and TRBJ1-1; the D gene is possibly TRBD1 (5 bases). Trimming stripped 5 bases from V and 5 bases from J, with 15 bases between. The germline CDR1 and CDR2 sequences are MNHEY and SMNVEV (reference sequence). This CDR3 has 14 residues. The CDR3 reads CASSLTGGRTEAFF. CDR3 nucleotide sequence: TGTGCCAGCAGTCTTACAGGCGGGAGGACTGAAGCTTTCTTT.

This chain joins TRBV7-2 and TRBJ2-3, with D unclear. CDR1 and CDR2 (germline): SGHTA, FQGNSA. This CDR3 has 14 residues. Between the trimmed V and J ends, which lost 3 bases and 1 base, there was a span of 8 bases. CDR3 sequence reads: CASSFFQGTDTQYF. The CDR3 DNA reads TGTGCCAGCAGCTTTTTTCAGGGCACAGATACGCAGTATTTT.

The rearrangement uses TRBV7-2 and TRBJ2-2; D might be TRBD2 (6 bases). Germline-derived CDR1 and CDR2 are SGHTA and FQGNSA. This CDR3 spans 18 amino acids. Trimming removed 3 bases at V and 0 bases at J, with 17 bases between. CDR3 amino acids: CASSFGPRDSSNTGELFF. As DNA, the CDR3 is TGTGCCAGCAGCTTTGGGCCCCGGGACTCCTCGAACACCGGGGAGCTGTTTTTT.

The rearrangement uses TRBV6-1 and TRBJ2-1; 12 positions agree with TRBD1. CDR3 size: 16 residues. Germline CDR1 is MNHNS and CDR2 is SASEGT. The V gene end was trimmed by 2 bases and the J gene end by 5 bases; junction bases not matched to a gene: 4. As DNA, the CDR3 is TGTGCCAGCAGTGAACCGGGACAGGGGGCCGACAATGAGCAGTTCTTC. Translated: CASSEPGQGADNEQFF.

The chain carries TRBV3-1 (or the pseudogene TRBV3-2) and TRBJ1-6; TRBD1 aligns across 8 bases. The CDR3 totals 14 residues. Germline trimming cut 4 bases from V and 8 bases from J; bases unmatched to any gene: 4. Per germline, CDR1 LGHDT and CDR2 YNNKEL (reference sequence). CDR3 DNA sequence: TGTGCCAGCAGCCCCGGGACAGGCCATTCACCCCTCCACTTT. Protein product: CASSPGTGHSPLHF.

The chain joins TRBV27 to TRBJ1-4; D ambiguous. Germline assignment: CDR1 MNHEY and CDR2 SMNVEV (reference sequence). The CDR3 consists of 17 residues. Trimming left V 5 bases short and J 6 bases short, with 22 bases between. DNA for the CDR3: TGTGCCAGCAGTCCATCGCTAGAGGGAATCTTCGATGAAAAACTGTTTTTT. This encodes CASSPSLEGIFDEKLFF.

This clone turned up a few times. The chain joins TRBV7-8 to TRBJ2-5; D is unresolved. CDR3 length: 15 amino acids. Germline V gene sequence: CDR1 SGHVS, CDR2 FQNEAQ. V was pared by 8 bases and J by 2 bases, with 18 bases between. CDR3 protein: CASLTTVGLQETQYF. In nucleotides, the CDR3 is TGTGCCAGCCTAACCACAGTGGGCCTTCAAGAGACCCAGTACTTC. The entire variable domain, with the rest obtained from reference TRBV7-8 and TRBJ2-5, is as follows: GAGVSQSPRYKVAKRGQDVALRCDPISGHVSLFWYQQALGQGPEFLTYFQNEAQLDKSGLPSDRFFAERPEGSVSTLKIQRTQQEDSAVYLCASLTTVGLQETQYFGPGTRLLVL.

This clone was observed a single time. The DNA for the CDR3 is TGTGCCAGCATCCCCGGGACAGGGGGGCATCAGCCCCAGCATTTT. Translating gives CASIPGTGGHQPQHF. The chain employs TRBV6-5 and TRBJ1-5, with 11 bases identical to TRBD1. In germline, CDR1 is MNHEY, CDR2 SVGAGI. Trimming removed 7 bases from V and 5 bases from J; junction bases left unmatched: 7. CDR3 length: 15 residues.

The gene calls are TRBV6-5 and TRBJ2-7; 7 nucleotides agree with TRBD2. V dropped 6 bases and J dropped 1; count of bases not matched to a gene: 6. The CDR3 length is 14 residues. Looked up from germline, CDR1 is MNHEY and CDR2 is SVGAGI. The CDR3 here is CASRASGESYEQYF. CDR3 coding DNA: TGTGCCAGCAGGGCCAGCGGGGAGTCCTACGAGCAGTACTTC.

The chain uses TRBV5-4 and TRBJ1-3; D is unclear. Trimming stripped 1 base from V and 0 bases from J, with 11 bases between. The CDR3 has 16 amino acids. In germline, CDR1 is SGHNT, CDR2 YYREEE (reference sequence). CDR3 in amino acids: CASSLQGWLSGNTIYF. The CDR3 nucleotides read TGTGCCAGCAGCTTGCAAGGGTGGCTCTCTGGAAACACCATATATTTT.

V and J are TRBV19 and TRBJ1-2; no clear D. CDR1 LNHDA and CDR2 SQIVND come from the germline V gene (reference sequence). This CDR3 is built from 15 residues. V was clipped by 3 bases and J by 5 bases, with 16 bases between them. CDR3 residues: CASSIRQPVSYGYTF. In DNA form, the CDR3 reads TGTGCCAGTAGTATCAGGCAGCCGGTGTCATATGGCTACACCTTC.

The J gene is TRBJ2-5, the V gene TRBV7-2; D is unresolved. V was clipped by 1 base and J by 2 bases, with 5 bases between them. The CDR3 extends over 13 amino acids. Germline lookup yields CDR1 SGHTA and CDR2 FQGNSA. CDR3 DNA: TGTGCCAGCAGCTTAGGGGTTCAAGAGACCCAGTACTTC. Translating it yields CASSLGVQETQYF.

The gene calls are TRBV6-5 and TRBJ2-5; D call uncertain. CDR1 and CDR2 (germline): MNHEY, SVGAGI. V was trimmed by 7 bases and J by 5 bases, leaving 11 bases between them. This CDR3 contains 12 residues. Here the CDR3 DNA reads TGTGCCAGCAACCCAGGTGGGGAGACCCAGTACTTC. Its translation is CASNPGGETQYF.